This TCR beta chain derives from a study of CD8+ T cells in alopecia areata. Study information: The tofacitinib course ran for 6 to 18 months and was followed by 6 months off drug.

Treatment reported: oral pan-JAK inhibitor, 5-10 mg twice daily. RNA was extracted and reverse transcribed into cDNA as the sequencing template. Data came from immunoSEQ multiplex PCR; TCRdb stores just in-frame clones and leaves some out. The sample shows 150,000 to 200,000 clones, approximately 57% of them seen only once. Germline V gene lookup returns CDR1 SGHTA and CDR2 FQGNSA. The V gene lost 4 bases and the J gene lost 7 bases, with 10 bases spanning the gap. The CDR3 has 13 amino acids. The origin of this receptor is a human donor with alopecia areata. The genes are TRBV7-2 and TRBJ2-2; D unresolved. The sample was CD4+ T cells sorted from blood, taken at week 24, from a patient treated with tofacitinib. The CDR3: CASSSRMSGELFF. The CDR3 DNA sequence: TGTGCCAGCAGCTCCAGGATGAGCGGGGAGCTGTTTTTT.